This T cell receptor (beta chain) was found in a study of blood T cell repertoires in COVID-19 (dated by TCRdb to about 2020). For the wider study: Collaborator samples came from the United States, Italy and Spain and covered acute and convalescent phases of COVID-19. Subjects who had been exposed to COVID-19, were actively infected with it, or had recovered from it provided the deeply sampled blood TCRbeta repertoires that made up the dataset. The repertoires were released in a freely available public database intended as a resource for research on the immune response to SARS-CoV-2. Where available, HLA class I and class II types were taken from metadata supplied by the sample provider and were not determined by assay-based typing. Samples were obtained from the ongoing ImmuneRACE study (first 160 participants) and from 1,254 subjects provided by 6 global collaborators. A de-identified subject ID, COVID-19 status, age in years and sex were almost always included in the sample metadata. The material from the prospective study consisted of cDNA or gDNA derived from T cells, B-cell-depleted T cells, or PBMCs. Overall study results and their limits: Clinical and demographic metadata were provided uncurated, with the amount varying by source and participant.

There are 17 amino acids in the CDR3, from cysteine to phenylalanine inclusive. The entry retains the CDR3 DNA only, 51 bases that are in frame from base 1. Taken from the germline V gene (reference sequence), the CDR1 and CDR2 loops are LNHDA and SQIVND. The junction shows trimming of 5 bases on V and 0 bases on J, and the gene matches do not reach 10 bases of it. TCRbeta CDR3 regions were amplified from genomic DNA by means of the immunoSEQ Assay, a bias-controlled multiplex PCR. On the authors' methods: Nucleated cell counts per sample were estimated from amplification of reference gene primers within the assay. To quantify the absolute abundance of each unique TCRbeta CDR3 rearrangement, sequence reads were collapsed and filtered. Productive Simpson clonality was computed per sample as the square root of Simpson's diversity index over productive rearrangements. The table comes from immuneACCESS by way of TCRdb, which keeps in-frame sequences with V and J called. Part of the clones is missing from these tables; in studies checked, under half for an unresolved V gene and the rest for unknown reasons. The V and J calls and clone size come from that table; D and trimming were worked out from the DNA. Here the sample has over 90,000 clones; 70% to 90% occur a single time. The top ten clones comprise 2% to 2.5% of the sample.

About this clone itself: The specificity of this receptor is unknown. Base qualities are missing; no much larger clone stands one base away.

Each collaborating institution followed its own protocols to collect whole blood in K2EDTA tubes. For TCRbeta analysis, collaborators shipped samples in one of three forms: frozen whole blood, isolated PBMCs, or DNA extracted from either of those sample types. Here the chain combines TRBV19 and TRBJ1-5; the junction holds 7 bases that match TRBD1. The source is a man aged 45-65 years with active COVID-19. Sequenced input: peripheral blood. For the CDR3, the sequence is CASSLRQGRGSNQPQHF. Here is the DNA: TGTGCCAGTAGTCTACGACAGGGTCGGGGTAGCAATCAGCCCCAGCATTTT.